This entry features one T cell receptor beta chain sequence. The antigen is unknown. Assay used: immunoSEQ multiplex PCR; TCRdb lists only in-frame clones, some missing. The sample comprises some 150,000 clones, roughly 93% of which are singletons, and over 0.8% rests with the top ten. The data belong to a study of T cell responses to AZD1222 COVID-19 vaccine. Study-wide background: Second-dose recipients at about 4 or about 12 weeks were treated as one pooled group. Broader study findings: Baseline seropositivity characterized only a handful of AZD1222 recipients.

The specimen comprised peripheral blood, sampled on day 0 of AZD1222 vaccination. The TCR originated in an adult in good health.

CDR3 DNA sequence: TGTGCCAGCAGCTTCGGGACAGGGACCCTCTACGAGCAGTACTTC. Translated: CASSFGTGTLYEQYF. The chain is built from TRBV11-2 and TRBJ2-7; 9 bases fit TRBD1. The V and J ends lost 3 bases and 3 bases, in that order; junction bases with no gene match: 6. Germline assignment: CDR1 SGHAT and CDR2 FQNNGV. The CDR3 consists of 15 residues.